Each of the 19 T cell receptor beta chains below was sequenced from the same sample in a study of T cells in Graves' hyperthyroidism and ophthalmopathy. RNA transcripts yielded amplified TCR beta CDR3 regions. HTBI primers were employed in a first-round RT-PCR of the TCR CDR3. MiXCR, applied by TCRdb to the multiplex PCR reads, yields one record per CDR3 protein. The repertoire holds 600,000 to 700,000 distinct CDR3 sequences, with less than 45% as singletons. Sequencing was performed on peripheral blood or thyroid tissue (not recorded which). These receptors were collected from an adult man with Graves' disease, either hyperthyroidism or ophthalmopathy (not recorded which).

The genes are TRBV12-3 or TRBV12-4 and TRBJ2-3; 7 nucleotides align to TRBD1. The CDR3 runs 15 residues. V shed 8 bases, J shed 1 base, and the junction held 9 bases outside the gene matches. Here the CDR3 DNA reads TGTGCCAGCGGGAATCACAGGGGAGGCACAGATACGCAGTATTTT. Protein sequence: CASGNHRGGTDTQYF.

V and J are TRBV25-1 and TRBJ1-4; D possibly corresponds to TRBD1 (5 bases). Germline CDR1 reads MGHDK; CDR2 reads SYGVNS. The CDR3 runs to 15 residues. Trimming left V 8 bases short and J 1 base short, with 14 bases between. The CDR3: CASLPREGTNEKLFF. In DNA form, the CDR3 reads TGTGCCAGCTTGCCCAGGGAGGGAACTAATGAAAAACTGTTTTTT.

This clonotype came up a few times. V usage is TRBV5-6 and J usage is TRBJ1-5; D gene unclear. The germline V and J ends were trimmed by 0 bases and 0 bases, with 7 bases remaining between them. The germline gives CDR1 SGHDT, CDR2 YYEEEE. CDR3 length: 15 amino acids. The CDR3 spells CASSLGPISNQPQHF. CDR3 nucleotide sequence: TGTGCCAGCAGCTTGGGACCGATTAGCAATCAGCCCCAGCATTTT.

J is TRBJ2-7 and V is TRBV7-9; 9 bases fit TRBD1. Germline V CDR1 and CDR2: SEHNR, FQNEAQ (reference sequence). The length of the CDR3 is 14 residues. CDR3: CASTQGASRDEQYF. CDR3 DNA: TGTGCGTCGACACAGGGGGCGTCTCGGGACGAGCAGTACTTC.

The rearrangement links TRBV10-3 to TRBJ2-5; 10 nucleotides align to TRBD2. Germline V gives CDR1 ENHRY, CDR2 SYGVKD. Trimming removed 6 bases from V and 2 bases from J; junction bases left unmatched: 6. The CDR3 covers 15 residues. In DNA, the CDR3 is TGTGCCATCAGGCCCTCTAGCGGGAGTCAAGAGACCCAGTACTTC. Protein sequence: CAIRPSSGSQETQYF.

The V call is TRBV7-3, the J call TRBJ1-1; 9 bases agree with TRBD1. The ends lost 4 bases at V and 3 bases at J; junction bases unmatched: 9. Germline values: CDR1 SGHTA, CDR2 FQGTGA. CDR3 length: 16 residues. The CDR3 DNA reads TGTGCCAGCAGCTCGGGGACAGGGAGACGGGACACTGAAGCTTTCTTT. Protein: CASSSGTGRRDTEAFF. Variable domain in full (rest from reference TRBV7-3 and TRBJ1-1): GAGVSQTPSNKVTEKGKYVELRCDPISGHTALYWYRQSLGQGPEFLIYFQGTGAADDSGLPNDRFFAVRPEGSVSTLKIQRTERGDSAVYLCASSSGTGRRDTEAFFGQGTRLTVV.

J is TRBJ1-6 and V is TRBV29-1; 10 bases are shared with TRBD1. The V and J ends lost 8 bases and 7 bases, in that order; junction bases with no gene match: 11. This CDR3 has 15 residues. The germline V gene has CDR1 SQVTM and CDR2 ANQGSEA. For the CDR3, the DNA is TGCAGCTTGGTGGGACAGGGGTCTGTAAATTCACCCCTCCACTTT. It codes for CSLVGQGSVNSPLHF.

The chain has TRBV9 and TRBJ1-1; D is unclear. V shed 0 bases and J shed 5 bases, with 8 bases lying between them. Germline values: CDR1 SGDLS, CDR2 YYNGEE. The CDR3 is 13 residues long. The CDR3 sequence is CASSVVRRTEAFF. In DNA, the CDR3 is TGTGCCAGCAGCGTAGTTCGGCGTACTGAAGCTTTCTTT.

This clonotype was observed a single time. The chain's CDR3 is CASSGTSVGLLPLHF. In nucleotides, the CDR3 is TGTGCCAGCAGCGGGACCTCCGTAGGCCTCTTGCCCCTCCACTTT. V and J are TRBV2 and TRBJ1-6, with D perhaps matching TRBD1 (5 bases). Deletions cut 6 bases from V and 13 bases from J, with 22 bases between. CDR1 is SNHLY, CDR2 FYNNEI, per germline. The CDR3 totals 15 residues.

This chain links TRBV6-5 with TRBJ1-1, with D unclear. Germline CDR1 reads MNHEY; CDR2 reads SVGAGI. The V end lost 0 bases, the J end lost 2 bases, and 10 bases lay between the germline ends. The CDR3 extends over 15 amino acids. CDR3 loop: CASSYSGPGNTEAFF. The CDR3 bases are TGTGCCAGCAGTTACTCAGGGCCGGGTAACACTGAAGCTTTCTTT.

Notes on this clonotype: A clone one base away is much larger, so this may be a read error. The rearrangement links TRBV7-2 to TRBJ1-2; no definite D call. CDR1 SGHTA and CDR2 FQGNSA come from the germline V gene. The length of the CDR3 is 15 residues. The CDR3 spells CASSLAYGLTYGFTF. CDR3 nucleotide sequence: TGCGCCAGCAGCTTGGCCTATGGACTCACCTATGGCTTCACCTTC.

The table lists this clonotype with a count of one. A much larger clone is a single base away; this may be a read error. The chain combines TRBV7-9 with TRBJ2-5, with D maybe TRBD1 (5 bases). This CDR3 has 15 residues. The V gene's germline CDR1 is SEHNR and CDR2 FQNEAQ (reference sequence). The CDR3 region is CAGSPEASGSETQYF. The CDR3 DNA sequence: TGTGCCGGCAGCCCTGAGGCCTCAGGGTCGGAGACCCAGTACTTC.

The CDR3 is CASIPPGQGRYGYTF. In DNA form, the CDR3 reads TGTGCCAGTATCCCCCCCGGGCAGGGACGCTATGGCTACACCTTC. V usage is TRBV19 and J usage is TRBJ1-2; TRBD1 might be the D (5 bases). The V end was cut by 7 bases, the J end by 4 bases, with 19 bases between. There are 15 residues in the CDR3. Germline loops: CDR1 LNHDA, CDR2 SQIVND (reference sequence).

V gene TRBV2 combines with J gene TRBJ2-7, with D maybe TRBD1 (8 bases). With 6 bases removed from V and 12 bases from J, the gap between germline ends came to 33 bases. The germline gives CDR1 SNHLY, CDR2 FYNNEI. This CDR3 has 17 amino acids. CDR3 loop: CASSGQGVSGAPGLPYF. In DNA form, the CDR3 reads TGTGCCAGCAGCGGACAGGGCGTCTCGGGAGCGCCGGGACTACCGTACTTC.

The gene calls are TRBV29-1 and TRBJ1-2; 9 nucleotides line up with TRBD1. V lost 7 bases, J lost 3 bases, and 3 bases stayed unmatched. Germline loops: CDR1 SQVTM, CDR2 ANQGSEA. The CDR3 is 12 residues long. CDR3 DNA: TGCAGCGCGGGACAGGGCCACTATGGCTACACCTTC. Translated: CSAGQGHYGYTF.

In the case of this clonotype: A much more abundant neighbour one base away suggests this may be a read error. The V gene is TRBV9, the J gene TRBJ1-1, with 9 nucleotides matching TRBD1. The CDR3 loop spans 13 amino acids. Germline V gene lookup returns CDR1 SGDLS and CDR2 YYNGEE. The trim removed 7 bases at V and 4 bases at J, leaving 5 bases unmatched. CDR3 sequence reads: CASFGTGSTEAFF. In nucleotides, the CDR3 is TGTGCCAGCTTCGGGACAGGGAGCACTGAAGCTTTCTTT.

This rearrangement joins TRBV25-1 to TRBJ2-5; a weak D match, TRBD1 (6 bases). This CDR3 spans 15 amino acids. Between the trimmed V and J ends, which lost 2 bases and 0 bases, there was a span of 10 bases. Germline-derived CDR1 and CDR2 are MGHDK and SYGVNS. CDR3 in amino acids: CASSEGQFHQETQYF. The DNA of the CDR3 is TGTGCCAGCAGTGAAGGACAGTTTCACCAAGAGACCCAGTACTTC.

This clonotype was picked up many times. The rearrangement uses TRBV9 and TRBJ1-5; no clear D. The CDR3 consists of 14 residues. V lost 5 bases and J lost 9, with 18 bases in between. CDR1 and CDR2 from the germline V gene are SGDLS and YYNGEE. CDR3 sequence: CASSPNLGVSPQHF. The CDR3 DNA reads TGTGCCAGCAGTCCGAACCTGGGCGTATCGCCCCAGCATTTT.

The chain recombines TRBV12-3 or TRBV12-4 with TRBJ2-2; TRBD1 agrees at 9 bases. The CDR3 runs 16 residues. With V trimmed by 6 bases and J by 5 bases, 10 bases remained unmatched. For the CDR3, the DNA is TGTGCCAGCAGCCTGACAGGGGGAGCGGGTACCGGGGAGCTGTTTTTT. Its translation is CASSLTGGAGTGELFF.